This T cell receptor (beta chain) comes out of a study of blood T cells in healthy people across ages. Concerning this clonotype: Its target is unknown.

Healthy Caucasian individuals from Russia aged about 6 to 100 were enrolled as donors. CDR1 is MDHEN, CDR2 SYDVKM, per germline. CDR3 size: 20 residues. V was shortened by 3 bases and J by 4 bases, with 31 bases between the two germline ends. General study results and limits: Naive T cell percentage showed a strong correlation with TCR beta diversity.

A second about 6 to 11 cycle PCR used barcoded and J-beta primers. Unique molecular identifiers of 12 random nucleotides labeled each cDNA. Sequencing of every sample gave 2.5 million or more CDR3-containing paired-end reads. MiXCR, run by TCRdb on the 5' RACE reads, gives a single entry per CDR3 protein. Among approximately 900,000 distinct CDR3 sequences listed, 45% to 50% were seen once. The chain couples TRBV28 to TRBJ2-7; D is possibly TRBD2 (5 bases). This sequence was found in a man aged 25 to 45 in good health. Material: blood. The CDR3 loop reads CASSLRTLDSTTTGVYEQYF. CDR3 in DNA: TGTGCCAGCAGTTTGAGGACCCTGGATTCGACTACTACTGGGGTATACGAGCAGTACTTC. The full variable domain, with the rest looked up from reference TRBV28 and TRBJ2-7, is DVKVTQSSRYLVKRTGEKVFLECVQDMDHENMFWYRQDPGLGLRLIYFSYDVKMKEKGDIPEGYSVSREKKERFSLILESASTNQTSMYLCASSLRTLDSTTTGVYEQYFGPGTRLTVT.